The present TCR beta chain was sequenced within a study of blood T cell repertoires in COVID-19. As for the study in general: Researchers got acute and convalescent COVID-19 samples from the United States, Italy and Spain. PBMCs, B-cell-depleted T cells, or T cells were the source of the cDNA or gDNA that made up the material.

This CDR3 is 15 amino acids long. The V gene's germline CDR1 is SGHTA and CDR2 FQGNSA. With 4 bases clipped from V and 4 bases from J, the junction kept 9 bases outside the gene matches. Per the original methods: Using reference gene primer amplification, nucleated cell counts were estimated. Some clones are missing from TCRdb's copy, which holds only in-frame ones; the method was immunoSEQ multiplex PCR. V, J and clone size derive from that table, while D and trimming were established from the DNA sequence. The sample holds some 130,000 clones, roughly 89% seen once. The rearrangement joins TRBV7-2 to TRBJ1-2, with 7 bases matching TRBD1. The origin of this receptor is a man between 60 and 75 years old with active or convalescent COVID-19. Specimen: peripheral blood. CDR3 amino acids: CASSSRQGRVYGYTF. CDR3 DNA: TGTGCCAGCAGCTCCAGACAGGGTCGGGTCTATGGCTACACCTTC. The complete variable domain, with remaining parts taken from reference TRBV7-2 and TRBJ1-2, reads GAGVSQSPSNKVTEKGKDVELRCDPISGHTALYWYRQSLGQGLEFLIYFQGNSAPDKSGLPSDRFSAERTGGSVSTLTIQRTQQEDSAVYLCASSSRQGRVYGYTFGSGTRLTVV.